Listed below are T cell receptor beta chains from one sample, sequenced in a study of persistence of HIV-infected CD4 T cells. These receptors have no identified antigens. Profiling relied on immunoSEQ multiplex PCR, and the TCRdb table lists in-frame clones only, not all of them. The table records around 30,000 clones, 75% to 85% of them present only once. Sample: CD4+ T cells sorted from PBMCs after roughly 19-hour stimulation, taken from a patient who received antiretroviral therapy. These receptors were collected from an adult woman with HIV who was CMV-seropositive. Each CDR3 is given with its conserved first and last residue. Fields, in order: J gene, V gene, D gene, clone size, CDR3 DNA, CDR3 protein. A D gene is named only where the DNA matches it firmly. For some rows the clone size is stated as once, few or many, or as a class when expanded; others skip it.

J gene: TRBJ1-6; V gene: TRBV28; D gene: NA; clone size: NA; CDR3 DNA: TGTGCCAGCCTGGGGGGGAAATCACCCCTCCACTTT; CDR3 protein: CASLGGKSPLHF
J gene: TRBJ2-7; V gene: TRBV4-1; D gene: NA; clone size: few; CDR3 DNA: TGCGCCAGCAGCCAAGGCAGATACGAGCAGTACTTC; CDR3 protein: CASSQGRYEQYF
J gene: TRBJ1-3; V gene: TRBV3-1/TRBV3-2; D gene: NA; clone size: once; CDR3 DNA: TGTGCCAGCAGCCACCTCAACCCGACAGCCACGGGTGGAAACACCATATATTTT; CDR3 protein: CASSHLNPTATGGNTIYF
J gene: TRBJ1-2; V gene: TRBV6-5; D gene: TRBD1; clone size: NA; CDR3 DNA: TGTGCCAGCACTGTCATTCAGGGGGGAAACTATGGCTACACCTTC; CDR3 protein: CASTVIQGGNYGYTF
J gene: TRBJ1-2; V gene: TRBV15; D gene: TRBD1; clone size: NA; CDR3 DNA: TGTGCCACCAGCAGGGCAGGGGGTTGGTTTAACTATGGCTACACCTTC; CDR3 protein: CATSRAGGWFNYGYTF
J gene: TRBJ1-3; V gene: TRBV3-1/TRBV3-2; D gene: TRBD1; clone size: NA; CDR3 DNA: TGTGCCAGCAGCCCGGGACAGGGGAACTCTGGAAACACCATATATTTT; CDR3 protein: CASSPGQGNSGNTIYF
J gene: TRBJ1-1; V gene: TRBV6-5; D gene: NA; clone size: NA; CDR3 DNA: TGTGCCAGCAGCGCCTCCTGGGGGGGGACTGAAGCTTTCTTT; CDR3 protein: CASSASWGGTEAFF
J gene: TRBJ1-2; V gene: TRBV28; D gene: NA; clone size: NA; CDR3 DNA: TGTGCCAGCAGTTTGGGGACCGGCCGGGGATATGGCTACACCTTC; CDR3 protein: CASSLGTGRGYGYTF
J gene: TRBJ1-6; V gene: TRBV2; D gene: NA; clone size: NA; CDR3 DNA: TGTGCCAGCAGGCCGGACAGCGATAATTCACCCCTCCACTTT; CDR3 protein: CASRPDSDNSPLHF
J gene: TRBJ1-4; V gene: TRBV9; D gene: NA; clone size: NA; CDR3 DNA: TGTGCCAGCAGCGTCAGGGGCGCGGCTAATGAAAAACTGTTTTTT; CDR3 protein: CASSVRGAANEKLFF
J gene: TRBJ2-7; V gene: TRBV18; D gene: TRBD1; clone size: NA; CDR3 DNA: TGTGCCAGCTCACCTCTAGGACAGGGCACTCGCCCATACGAGCAGTACTTC; CDR3 protein: CASSPLGQGTRPYEQYF
J gene: TRBJ1-1; V gene: TRBV10-3; D gene: NA; clone size: NA; CDR3 DNA: TGTGCCACCGGCGGGCAGTCGAACACTGAAGCTTTCTTT; CDR3 protein: CATGGQSNTEAFF
J gene: TRBJ1-4; V gene: TRBV30; D gene: NA; clone size: few; CDR3 DNA: TGTGCCTGGGGGCCCTATCTTCCAACTAATGAAAAACTGTTTTTT; CDR3 protein: CAWGPYLPTNEKLFF
J gene: TRBJ2-1; V gene: TRBV2; D gene: NA; clone size: NA; CDR3 DNA: TGTGCCAGCAGCGCGGGAAAATACAATGAGCAGTTCTTC; CDR3 protein: CASSAGKYNEQFF
J gene: TRBJ1-1; V gene: TRBV24-1; D gene: NA; clone size: once; CDR3 DNA: TGTGCCACCAGTGATTTACAGGACGTGAGTGACACTGAAGCTTTCTTT; CDR3 protein: CATSDLQDVSDTEAFF
J gene: TRBJ2-7; V gene: TRBV27; D gene: NA; clone size: NA; CDR3 DNA: TGTGCCAGCAGTGTAAAAGCGCCGAGCTCCTACGAGCAGTACTTC; CDR3 protein: CASSVKAPSSYEQYF
J gene: TRBJ2-5; V gene: TRBV29-1; D gene: NA; clone size: NA; CDR3 DNA: TGCAGCGTCGTCAGACTAGGGGAGACCCAGTACTTC; CDR3 protein: CSVVRLGETQYF
J gene: TRBJ1-2; V gene: TRBV7-9; D gene: NA; clone size: NA; CDR3 DNA: TGTGCCAGCAGCGTACACGACAGAGCGGTCTATGGCTACACCTTC; CDR3 protein: CASSVHDRAVYGYTF
J gene: TRBJ2-5; V gene: TRBV5-6; D gene: NA; clone size: NA; CDR3 DNA: TGTGCCAGCAGCCCACCGGGACGGCATCAAGAGACCCAGTACTTC; CDR3 protein: CASSPPGRHQETQYF
J gene: TRBJ2-7; V gene: TRBV19; D gene: NA; clone size: NA; CDR3 DNA: TGTGCCAGTAGTCCGAACTTGGGGATGGCCTACGAGCAGTACTTC; CDR3 protein: CASSPNLGMAYEQYF
J gene: TRBJ1-2; V gene: TRBV7-9; D gene: NA; clone size: NA; CDR3 DNA: TGTGCCAGCAGCCCATCTGCGGGGCCTAACTATGGCTACACCTTC; CDR3 protein: CASSPSAGPNYGYTF
J gene: TRBJ2-1; V gene: TRBV7-9; D gene: NA; clone size: NA; CDR3 DNA: TGTGCCAGCAGGGCACGGGACTCCTCCTACAATGAGCAGTTCTTC; CDR3 protein: CASRARDSSYNEQFF
J gene: TRBJ1-5; V gene: TRBV2; D gene: NA; clone size: NA; CDR3 DNA: TGTGCCAGCAGTGGGGGGAGCGGCCCCCAGCATTTT; CDR3 protein: CASSGGSGPQHF
J gene: TRBJ1-2; V gene: TRBV18; D gene: TRBD1; clone size: NA; CDR3 DNA: TGTGCCAGCTCACAGGGGGCTAGTGGCTACACCTTC; CDR3 protein: CASSQGASGYTF
J gene: TRBJ2-2; V gene: TRBV19; D gene: NA; clone size: NA; CDR3 DNA: TGTGCCAGTAGTACCAGGGGAACCGGGGAGCTGTTTTTT; CDR3 protein: CASSTRGTGELFF
J gene: TRBJ1-2; V gene: TRBV3-1/TRBV3-2; D gene: NA; clone size: few; CDR3 DNA: TGTGCCAGCCACCGAGGAGGGACGGGAGGCTACACCTTC; CDR3 protein: CASHRGGTGGYTF
J gene: TRBJ2-1; V gene: TRBV3-1/TRBV3-2; D gene: TRBD2; clone size: NA; CDR3 DNA: TGTGCCAGCAGCCAAGATTTAACTAGCGGGAGGTTCTTC; CDR3 protein: CASSQDLTSGRFF
J gene: TRBJ1-2; V gene: TRBV5-1; D gene: NA; clone size: NA; CDR3 DNA: TGCGCCAGCAGAACCGGGGACGAAGCTAACTATGGCTACACCTTC; CDR3 protein: CASRTGDEANYGYTF
J gene: TRBJ2-3; V gene: TRBV7-6; D gene: NA; clone size: NA; CDR3 DNA: TGTGCCAGCATCCCTAAATGGGAGATGGATACGCAGTATTTT; CDR3 protein: CASIPKWEMDTQYF
J gene: TRBJ1-2; V gene: TRBV30; D gene: NA; clone size: NA; CDR3 DNA: TGTGCCTGGAGTTACAGGGCAGCTAACTATGGCTACACCTTC; CDR3 protein: CAWSYRAANYGYTF
J gene: TRBJ1-3; V gene: TRBV5-1; D gene: NA; clone size: NA; CDR3 DNA: TGCGCCAGCAGCTTGGCCCGTCCGAGGGCTGGAAACACCATATATTTT; CDR3 protein: CASSLARPRAGNTIYF
J gene: TRBJ1-1; V gene: TRBV28; D gene: TRBD1; clone size: NA; CDR3 DNA: TGTGCCAGCAGTGCTCAAAAAAGGACAGGCGGGATGAACACTGAAGCTTTCTTT; CDR3 protein: CASSAQKRTGGMNTEAFF
J gene: TRBJ2-5; V gene: TRBV2; D gene: TRBD1; clone size: NA; CDR3 DNA: TGTGCCAGCAGTGAAGTGAACAGGGGTGCAAAGACCCAGTACTTC; CDR3 protein: CASSEVNRGAKTQYF
J gene: TRBJ1-3; V gene: TRBV2; D gene: NA; clone size: NA; CDR3 DNA: TGTGCCAGCAGTCTCGGACTCCCCCGATCTGGAAACACCATATATTTT; CDR3 protein: CASSLGLPRSGNTIYF
J gene: TRBJ2-5; V gene: TRBV11-3; D gene: TRBD2; clone size: NA; CDR3 DNA: TGTGCCAGCAGCTTCTCGGCTAGCGGCCCAGAGACCCAGTACTTC; CDR3 protein: CASSFSASGPETQYF
J gene: TRBJ1-4; V gene: TRBV19; D gene: TRBD1; clone size: NA; CDR3 DNA: TGTGCCAGTAGTTCCGGGACAGGGCTTGAAAAACTGTTTTTT; CDR3 protein: CASSSGTGLEKLFF
J gene: TRBJ2-7; V gene: TRBV3-1/TRBV3-2; D gene: NA; clone size: once; CDR3 DNA: TGTGCCAGCAGCCAAGAGCCGTCCGGCTACGAGCAGTACTTC; CDR3 protein: CASSQEPSGYEQYF
J gene: TRBJ1-5; V gene: TRBV6-2/TRBV6-3; D gene: NA; clone size: NA; CDR3 DNA: TGTGCCAGCAGTTCCCCCGACAGCAGGGGATTACAGCCCCAGCATTTT; CDR3 protein: CASSSPDSRGLQPQHF
J gene: TRBJ2-7; V gene: TRBV28; D gene: TRBD1; clone size: NA; CDR3 DNA: TGTGCCAGCAGTCCCTTGGGACAGGGTCGACCCTACGAGCAGTACTTC; CDR3 protein: CASSPLGQGRPYEQYF
J gene: TRBJ2-1; V gene: TRBV30; D gene: NA; clone size: NA; CDR3 DNA: TGTGCCTGGAGTCCCGCCCATGAGCAGTTCTTC; CDR3 protein: CAWSPAHEQFF
J gene: TRBJ1-1; V gene: TRBV6-1; D gene: NA; clone size: NA; CDR3 DNA: TGTGCCAGCAGTGAAGCGGGGCGGGTCACTGAAGCTTTCTTT; CDR3 protein: CASSEAGRVTEAFF
J gene: TRBJ1-5; V gene: TRBV6-1; D gene: NA; clone size: NA; CDR3 DNA: TGTGCCAGCAGTGACCAGGGGCGGAATCAGCCCCAGCATTTT; CDR3 protein: CASSDQGRNQPQHF
J gene: TRBJ1-6; V gene: TRBV12-3/TRBV12-4; D gene: NA; clone size: NA; CDR3 DNA: TGTGCCAGCCACTGGGGGAATTCACCCCTCCACTTT; CDR3 protein: CASHWGNSPLHF
J gene: TRBJ2-7; V gene: TRBV28; D gene: TRBD1; clone size: NA; CDR3 DNA: TGTGCCAGCAGTCCTTACTCCGGGACAGTCACCTACGAGCAGTACTTC; CDR3 protein: CASSPYSGTVTYEQYF
J gene: TRBJ1-5; V gene: TRBV28; D gene: NA; clone size: NA; CDR3 DNA: TGTGCCAGCAGTCGACAGGAGAGCAATCAGCCCCAGCATTTT; CDR3 protein: CASSRQESNQPQHF
J gene: TRBJ2-1; V gene: TRBV5-4; D gene: NA; clone size: NA; CDR3 DNA: TGTGCCAGCAGCTTGGCTGGTAGCGGAAGCTCCTACAATGAGCAGTTCTTC; CDR3 protein: CASSLAGSGSSYNEQFF
J gene: TRBJ2-7; V gene: TRBV6-2/TRBV6-3; D gene: TRBD1; clone size: NA; CDR3 DNA: TGTGCCAGCAGTTACTCGAATTCGGCAGGGGGCAAGTACGAGCAGTACTTC; CDR3 protein: CASSYSNSAGGKYEQYF
J gene: TRBJ1-5; V gene: TRBV6-2/TRBV6-3; D gene: TRBD1; clone size: NA; CDR3 DNA: TGTGCCAGCAGTCAGACAGGGCTAATACGTCAGCCCCAGCATTTT; CDR3 protein: CASSQTGLIRQPQHF
J gene: TRBJ2-3; V gene: TRBV7-8; D gene: TRBD1; clone size: NA; CDR3 DNA: TGTGCCAGCAGCGCCGGGACAGCCAGCACAGATACGCAGTATTTT; CDR3 protein: CASSAGTASTDTQYF
J gene: TRBJ1-1; V gene: TRBV6-6; D gene: TRBD1; clone size: NA; CDR3 DNA: TGTGCCAGCAGTCTCCGCGGACAGGGACGAACTGAAGCTTTCTTT; CDR3 protein: CASSLRGQGRTEAFF
J gene: TRBJ1-1; V gene: TRBV2; D gene: TRBD1; clone size: NA; CDR3 DNA: TGTGCCACCGGACAGGGGAACACTGAAGCTTTCTTT; CDR3 protein: CATGQGNTEAFF
J gene: TRBJ2-3; V gene: TRBV7-8; D gene: NA; clone size: few; CDR3 DNA: TGTGCCAGCAACCTTAGGCGGGTTAGCACAGATACGCAGTATTTT; CDR3 protein: CASNLRRVSTDTQYF
J gene: TRBJ2-7; V gene: TRBV12-3/TRBV12-4; D gene: NA; clone size: NA; CDR3 DNA: TGTGCCAGCAGTTTTTCCCGTTCGGACGAGCAGTACTTC; CDR3 protein: CASSFSRSDEQYF
J gene: TRBJ2-1; V gene: TRBV6-5; D gene: TRBD1; clone size: NA; CDR3 DNA: TGTGCCAGCAGGCCGGGACAGGGGGGCTACAATGAGCAGTTCTTC; CDR3 protein: CASRPGQGGYNEQFF